The clone carrying this TCR beta chain was observed once. Its cognate antigen is unknown. PCR involved 60 Vbeta and 13 Jbeta primers. Here immunoSEQ multiplex PCR was the method, and the copy in TCRdb shows in-frame clones only, minus some. This sample has some 160,000 clones, with 85% found just once. The data stem from a study of cytomegalovirus exposure and HLA in healthy donors. Study results and limitations: TCR beta sequences reportedly predicted the HLA-A and HLA-B alleles of most subjects accurately. Confirmation in vitro established that a few CMV-associated chains were specific for CMV antigens. Later analysis identified 16,000 or so TCR beta sequences associated with HLA alleles, using a false discovery rate threshold of 0.05. Available immune exposure information was restricted to CMV serostatus only.

Germline CDR1 is SGHVS and CDR2 is FNYEAQ. Germline trimming cut 5 bases from V and 5 bases from J; bases unmatched to any gene: 4. The CDR3 has 14 residues. The gene calls are TRBV7-6 and TRBJ2-5, with TRBD2 matching 11 bases. The sample taken for sequencing was PBMCs. The receptor was derived from a man aged 25-45 years in good health and CMV-seropositive. The CDR3 nucleotides read TGTGCCAGCAGCCTAAGGACTAGCGGGGAGACCCAGTACTTC. This sequence encodes CASSLRTSGETQYF.